The 14 T cell receptor beta chains in this list originate from one sample, sequenced in a study of cytomegalovirus exposure and HLA in healthy donors. Vbeta (60) and Jbeta (13) primers were used in the PCR. The assay was immunoSEQ multiplex PCR, and TCRdb's table has in-frame clones only and misses some. The data contain 150,000 to 200,000 clones, approximately 81% of them seen just once; the ten biggest clones take up less than 2.5%. Input material: PBMCs. The source is a woman aged 50 to 60 in good health and CMV-seronegative.

This rearrangement joins TRBV6-1 to TRBJ2-7; 7 nucleotides line up with TRBD2. The V gene's germline CDR1 is MNHNS and CDR2 SASEGT. CDR3 length equals 15 residues. V trimming: 3 bases; J trimming: 1 base; junction bases outside the gene matches: 6. This chain's CDR3 is CASSDGSSGSYEQYF. The CDR3 DNA follows: TGTGCCAGCAGTGACGGGTCTAGCGGTTCCTACGAGCAGTACTTC.

The chain couples TRBV15 to TRBJ1-3, with a possible D match to TRBD1 (5 bases). CDR1 LNHNV and CDR2 YYDKDF come from the germline V gene (reference sequence). V was cut by 0 bases and J by 3 bases, with 12 bases left in between. The CDR3 runs 16 residues. The CDR3 region is CATSRDYTGGGNTIYF. The CDR3 DNA reads TGTGCCACCAGCAGAGATTATACGGGGGGTGGAAACACCATATATTTT.

This clone was picked up one time. The rearrangement uses TRBV5-1 and TRBJ2-2; 11 nucleotides agree with TRBD2. Trimming cost V 6 bases and J 7 bases; bases outside gene matches: 8. Germline-derived CDR1 and CDR2 are SGHRS and YFSETQ. The CDR3 length is 15 residues. The CDR3 spells CASTGTSGPGGELFF. CDR3 nucleotides: TGCGCCAGCACCGGGACTAGCGGCCCGGGCGGGGAGCTGTTTTTT. The whole variable domain, filled in from reference TRBV5-1 and TRBJ2-2, reads KAGVTQTPRYLIKTRGQQVTLSCSPISGHRSVSWYQQTPGQGLQFLFEYFSETQRNKGNFPGRFSGRQFSNSRSEMNVSTLELGDSALYLCASTGTSGPGGELFFGEGSRLTVL.

V gene TRBV6-5 combines with J gene TRBJ1-6, with 10 positions matching TRBD1. Germline-derived CDR1 and CDR2 are MNHEY and SVGAGI. This CDR3 contains 15 residues. The V gene end was trimmed by 5 bases and the J gene end by 10 bases; junction bases not matched to a gene: 8. For the CDR3, the DNA is TGTGCCAGCAGTCGACAGGGGGCGCCAGGGTCACCCCTCCACTTT. Amino acid sequence: CASSRQGAPGSPLHF.

The rearrangement uses TRBV5-8 and TRBJ1-5, with 8 nucleotides matching TRBD1. Losses at the gene ends were 0 bases for V and 8 bases for J; bases not matched to a gene: 7. This CDR3 is built from 15 residues. The germline V gene has CDR1 SGHTS and CDR2 YDEGEE. The CDR3 here is CASSLGRGPREPQHF. DNA of the CDR3: TGTGCCAGCAGCTTGGGCAGGGGGCCACGGGAGCCCCAGCATTTT.

This chain joins TRBV12-5 and TRBJ2-3; tentatively, D is TRBD1 (6 bases). Germline CDR1 and CDR2: LGHNT and FRNRAP. The CDR3 runs to 15 residues. Trimming took off 1 base at V and 4 bases at J, with 12 bases between the two ends. The CDR3 DNA follows: TGTGCTAGTGGTTTGGGCCGAGGGGGTGCAGATACGCAGTATTTT. Its protein product is CASGLGRGGADTQYF.

The chain carries TRBV28 and TRBJ2-7, with D perhaps TRBD1 (6 bases). Trimming took 4 bases from V and 4 from J, leaving 11 bases between them. CDR1 is MDHEN, CDR2 SYDVKM, per germline. This CDR3 has 13 amino acids. CDR3 amino acids: CASSSNTGYEQYF. The CDR3 DNA sequence: TGTGCCAGCAGTTCCAATACAGGGTACGAGCAGTACTTC.

The chain combines TRBV6-1 with TRBJ2-7; 7 bases align to TRBD2. The CDR3 runs to 15 residues. Germline CDR1 reads MNHNS; CDR2 reads SASEGT. J lost 1 base, V lost 3 bases, and 6 bases had no gene match. The CDR3 DNA is TGTGCCAGCAGTGACCTCCGCGGGGGATCCTACGAGCAGTACTTC. It yields the protein CASSDLRGGSYEQYF.

V and J are TRBV19 and TRBJ2-3; D possibly corresponds to TRBD1 (5 bases). Trimming removed 6 bases from V and 4 bases from J, with 17 bases in between. CDR3 length: 15 amino acids. The germline V gene has CDR1 LNHDA and CDR2 SQIVND (reference sequence). The DNA for the CDR3 is TGTGCCAGTAGAGCAGGGATTCAGTCGGCAGATACGCAGTATTTT. This codes for CASRAGIQSADTQYF. The whole variable domain, filled in from reference TRBV19 and TRBJ2-3, reads DGGITQSPKYLFRKEGQNVTLSCEQNLNHDAMYWYRQDPGQGLRLIYYSQIVNDFQKGDIAEGYSVSREKKESFPLTVTSAQKNPTAFYLCASRAGIQSADTQYFGPGTRLTVL.

This clone was seen a handful of times. The rearrangement joins TRBV7-9 to TRBJ1-5; 7 bases agree with TRBD1. The CDR3 has 15 residues. Looked up from germline, CDR1 is SEHNR and CDR2 is FQNEAQ (reference sequence). With V trimmed by 5 bases and J by 5 bases, 9 bases remained unmatched. As DNA, the CDR3 is TGTGCCAGCAGCCAGATCGACAGGGATGATCAGCCCCAGCATTTT. Translation: CASSQIDRDDQPQHF.

On this clone itself: The junction shows a germline mismatch at one end, possibly a read error. Within the sample, other DNA sequences also encode this same CDR3. The chain recombines TRBV10-3 with TRBJ2-3; 9 bases map to TRBD2. The CDR3 is made up of 15 amino acids. Germline CDR1 is ENHRY and CDR2 is SYGVKD. The CDR3 sequence is CAISDSSGNTDTQYF. CDR3 in DNA: TGCGCCATCAGTGACTCTAGCGGGAACACAGATACGCAGTATTTT.

The rearrangement links TRBV7-4 to TRBJ2-5; the match to TRBD2 covers 15 bases. The CDR3 covers 16 residues. Trimming removed 5 bases from V and 4 bases from J; junction bases left unmatched: 5. From germline, CDR1 is SGHVT and CDR2 SQSDAQ. CDR3 region: CASSLGTSGRLETQYF. DNA for the CDR3: TGTGCCAGCAGCCTGGGGACTAGCGGGAGGTTAGAGACCCAGTACTTC.

The chain has TRBV19 and TRBJ1-1, with a possible D match to TRBD1 (5 bases). This CDR3 region has 14 residues. Trimming shortened V by 6 bases and J by 1 base, and 12 bases separated the two germline ends. In germline, CDR1 is LNHDA, CDR2 SQIVND (reference sequence). The CDR3 sequence is CASSPRVANTEAFF. The CDR3 coding sequence is TGTGCCAGTAGCCCCAGGGTGGCGAACACTGAAGCTTTCTTT. The variable domain in full, with the rest retrieved from reference TRBV19 and TRBJ1-1, is DGGITQSPKYLFRKEGQNVTLSCEQNLNHDAMYWYRQDPGQGLRLIYYSQIVNDFQKGDIAEGYSVSREKKESFPLTVTSAQKNPTAFYLCASSPRVANTEAFFGQGTRLTVV.

The chain couples TRBV23-1 to TRBJ2-7; 7 bases are shared with TRBD1. TRBV23-1 is filed as an ORF, its function uncertain. V gave up 3 bases and J gave up 3 bases; unmatched junction bases: 11. This CDR3 region has 16 residues. CDR3 nucleotides: TGCGCCAGCAGTCAGAAGGGGGCTAGCAAAGGCTACGAGCAGTACTTC. Its translation is CASSQKGASKGYEQYF.